Below, 21 T cell receptor beta chains from the same sample are listed, as sequenced in a study of patients and donors after allogeneic stem cell transplantation. TCRdb re-called the RT-PCR reads with MiXCR, one entry per CDR3 protein. The sample lists roughly 940,000 distinct CDR3 sequences, under 20% occurring once. Sequencing input: blood, either unsorted or a sorted T cell fraction (not recorded which). Source of these receptors: a human donor who was either an allogeneic HSCT recipient or a stem cell or donor lymphocyte infusion donor (not recorded which). It is not recorded whose cells these are; they may come from a transplant donor.

This clonotype was seen a handful of times. V usage is TRBV5-1 and J usage is TRBJ2-1; no definite D call. Trimming stripped 3 bases from V and 7 bases from J, with 20 bases between. The V gene's germline CDR1 is SGHRS and CDR2 YFSETQ. The CDR3 sequence is 16 residues long. DNA of the CDR3: TGCGCCAGCAGCTACGACAACGGGTATGGGTCAAATGAGCAGTTCTTC. Its translation: CASSYDNGYGSNEQFF.

This clonotype was seen only a few times. The gene calls are TRBV15 and TRBJ2-3; no definite D call. V lost 0 bases and J lost 3, with 7 bases in between. The germline V gene has CDR1 LNHNV and CDR2 YYDKDF (reference sequence). This CDR3 is 14 amino acids long. In DNA form, the CDR3 reads TGTGCCACCAGCAGAGATCATAGGACAGATACGCAGTATTTT. Protein: CATSRDHRTDTQYF.

This clonotype turned up a few times. The V call is TRBV12-3 or TRBV12-4, the J call TRBJ2-2; 9 bases align to TRBD1. The trim removed 6 bases at V and 3 bases at J, leaving 8 bases unmatched. This CDR3 spans 16 amino acids. The CDR3 here is CASRSTGTGYTGELFF. The CDR3 DNA sequence: TGTGCCAGCAGATCCACCGGGACAGGGTACACCGGGGAGCTGTTTTTT.

This clonotype was seen a handful of times. V is TRBV5-1 and J is TRBJ2-6; 7 positions match TRBD1. Per germline, CDR1 SGHRS and CDR2 YFSETQ. The CDR3 loop spans 16 amino acids. Trimming cost V 2 bases and J 0 bases; bases outside gene matches: 2. In DNA, the CDR3 is TGCGCCAGCAGCTTCCCAGGGGGCTCTGGGGCCAACGTCCTGACTTTC. Amino acids: CASSFPGGSGANVLTF.

This clonotype was counted only a few times. This rearrangement joins TRBV27 to TRBJ2-3; D gene unclear. The V end was cut by 5 bases, the J end by 4 bases, with 10 bases between. The germline V gene has CDR1 MNHEY and CDR2 SMNVEV (reference sequence). This CDR3 region has 13 residues. CDR3 sequence: CASSQRVSDTQYF. The CDR3 DNA reads TGTGCCAGCAGTCAAAGGGTCTCAGATACGCAGTATTTT.

The J gene is TRBJ2-3, the V gene TRBV9; weak D call: TRBD2 (5 bases). Trimming pared 4 bases from V and 4 bases from J, leaving 16 bases between. The CDR3 runs to 15 residues. Germline assignment: CDR1 SGDLS and CDR2 YYNGEE. The CDR3 region is CASSQRARLPDTQYF. For the CDR3, the DNA is TGTGCCAGCAGCCAGAGGGCTAGGCTTCCAGATACGCAGTATTTT.

The V and J genes are TRBV12-3 or TRBV12-4 and TRBJ2-4; the match to TRBD2 covers 12 bases. The CDR3 is 18 residues long. After removal of 3 bases from V and 0 bases from J, the junction contained 6 bases not matched to a gene. DNA of the CDR3: TGTGCCAGCAGTTTTGAGGGACTAGCGGGCCTAGCCAAAAACATTCAGTACTTC. Translating it yields CASSFEGLAGLAKNIQYF.

This clonotype was counted a few times. The genes are TRBV4-2 and TRBJ2-7, with a weak D call TRBD2 (5 bases). Germline assignment: CDR1 LGHNA and CDR2 YNFKEQ. V was pared by 8 bases and J by 1 base, with 18 bases between. The CDR3 loop spans 15 amino acids. CDR3 nucleotides: TGTGCCAGCCGCCTGCGTGGGGAGAGATCCTACGAGCAGTACTTC. Protein product: CASRLRGERSYEQYF.

This clonotype was counted between two and nine times. This chain joins TRBV24-1 and TRBJ1-2, with TRBD1 matching 12 bases. J lost 8 bases, V lost 4 bases, and 4 bases had no gene match. This CDR3 has 14 residues. The germline V gene encodes CDR1 KGHDR and CDR2 SFDVKD. The CDR3: CATSEAGTGGGYTF. The DNA of the CDR3 is TGTGCCACCAGTGAGGCCGGGACAGGGGGCGGCTACACCTTC.

In DNA, the CDR3 is TGCGCCAGCAGCTTGGAAGGTTTAACTAACTATGGCTACACCTTC. Its translation is CASSLEGLTNYGYTF. The genes are TRBV5-1 and TRBJ1-2; unclear D gene. The CDR3 is 15 residues long. The V gene's germline CDR1 is SGHRS and CDR2 YFSETQ. The ends were cut back, 0 bases at V and 0 bases at J, with 9 bases in the middle.

This clonotype was seen at least ten times. This rearrangement joins TRBV12-3 or TRBV12-4 to TRBJ2-3; D uncertain. V was cut by 7 bases and J by 5 bases, with 13 bases left in between. This CDR3 has 13 amino acids. The chain's CDR3 is CASTLGIGDTQYF. Written as DNA, the CDR3 is TGTGCCAGCACCCTTGGAATAGGAGATACGCAGTATTTT.

The sample holds a few counts of this clonotype. The chain combines TRBV7-9 with TRBJ1-2; 7 nucleotides align to TRBD1. The CDR3 contains 15 residues. Germline values: CDR1 SEHNR, CDR2 FQNEAQ (reference sequence). The trim removed 5 bases at V and 7 bases at J, leaving 13 bases unmatched. The CDR3 DNA reads as TGTGCCAGCAGCCTTAGACCGACAGGGACCCCTGGCTACACCTTC. It translates to CASSLRPTGTPGYTF.

The chain joins TRBV5-1 to TRBJ2-1, with D maybe TRBD1 (7 bases). The CDR3 length is 15 residues. The germline CDR1 and CDR2 sequences are SGHRS and YFSETQ. V was cut by 0 bases and J by 5 bases, with 12 bases left in between. The CDR3, as DNA: TGCGCCAGCAGCTTGGGGGTCAGGGGGGACAATGAGCAGTTCTTC. Translated, it gives CASSLGVRGDNEQFF.

The CDR3 reads CSASFRTSGYEQYF. The DNA for the CDR3 is TGCAGTGCTAGTTTTCGGACTAGCGGATACGAGCAGTACTTC. This chain links TRBV20-1 with TRBJ2-7; 10 bases are shared with TRBD2. CDR1 is DFQATT, CDR2 SNEGSKA, per germline (reference sequence). The CDR3 contains 14 residues. Trimming took 3 bases from V and 4 from J; bases not matched to a gene: 6.

This clonotype was found many times. The rearrangement uses TRBV12-3 or TRBV12-4 and TRBJ2-2; 14 positions match TRBD2. This CDR3 has 15 amino acids. V shed 6 bases, J shed 7 bases, and the junction held 4 bases outside the gene matches. CDR3 DNA sequence: TGTGCCAGCAGCCGGACTAGCGGGAGGAACGGGGAGCTGTTTTTT. It translates to CASSRTSGRNGELFF.

This clonotype was counted only a few times. One end of the junction does not line up with germline, which may come from a read error. The genes are TRBV12-3 or TRBV12-4 and TRBJ2-1, with D unresolved. CDR3 length equals 12 residues. This chain's CDR3 is CASSLTSLTPAF. The CDR3 DNA follows: TGTGCCAGCAGTTTAACCTCACTAACCCCGGCCTTC.

Only a few counts were recorded for this clonotype. This chain uses TRBV7-9 with TRBJ1-2; 7 bases are a match to TRBD1. The V and J ends lost 7 bases and 4 bases, in that order; junction bases with no gene match: 18. The CDR3 spans 17 residues. The V gene's germline CDR1 is SEHNR and CDR2 FQNEAQ (reference sequence). CDR3 region: CASTARQGDPRRYGYTF. CDR3 DNA sequence: TGTGCCAGCACCGCAAGACAGGGAGACCCTCGGCGCTATGGCTACACCTTC.

This clonotype was detected only a few times. The chain recombines TRBV3-1 with TRBJ2-3; D remains ambiguous. This CDR3 contains 14 residues. Germline-derived CDR1 and CDR2 are LGHDT and YNNKEL (reference sequence). V was cut by 1 base and J by 6 bases, with 11 bases left in between. CDR3 protein: CASSQVGSWDTQYF. For the CDR3, the DNA is TGTGCCAGCAGCCAAGTCGGTAGCTGGGATACGCAGTATTTT.

The table lists this clonotype with a few counts. A read error may account for a junction end that differs from germline. This chain connects TRBV13 to TRBJ2-7; 8 bases are shared with TRBD1. In germline, CDR1 is PRHDT, CDR2 FYEKMQ (reference sequence). The CDR3 is made up of 12 amino acids. The CDR3 sequence: CASSHGRQGWNF. In DNA, the CDR3 is TGTGCCAGCAGCCATGGGAGACAGGGGTGGAACTTC.

In this sample, this clonotype turned up a few times. The chain joins TRBV29-1 to TRBJ2-7; no reliable D call. Trimming took 2 bases from V and 3 from J, leaving 11 bases between them. Germline CDR1 and CDR2: SQVTM and ANQGSEA. This CDR3 has 13 amino acids. Written as DNA, the CDR3 is TGCAGCGTTGAAAGGAAGGGTAGCTACGAGCAGTACTTC. The encoded protein is CSVERKGSYEQYF.

This clonotype was observed a handful of times. V usage is TRBV12-3 or TRBV12-4 and J usage is TRBJ2-5; D is uncertain. Trimming removed 5 bases at V and 1 base at J, with 17 bases between. The CDR3 consists of 16 residues. The CDR3 region has the DNA TGTGCCAGCAGTGGACCCTCGAGAACCTTCCAAGAGACCCAGTACTTC. It codes for CASSGPSRTFQETQYF.